This TCR beta chain was sequenced during a study of T cells expressing NK-cell markers. Across the whole study: The study drew TCR beta repertoires from sorted CD3+CD56+NKG2C+, CD3+CD56+NKG2C- and CD3+CD56-NKG2C+ T cells. The sequencing cohort of eight donors included seven HCMV-seropositive individuals and one seronegative individual.

The CDR3 covers 13 residues. Germline V gene lookup returns CDR1 SGHRS and CDR2 YFSETQ. Of note for this clonotype: Its antigen is undetermined.

Findings of the study overall: The leading position in the CD3+CD56-NKG2C+ fraction of several donors also went to these clonotypes. Expanded clones of NKG2C+ T cells had an unclear HCMV specificity.

After re-calling the 5' RACE reads, TCRdb lists one entry per CDR3 protein, DNA absent. In all, the sample yields fewer than 300,000 distinct CDR3 sequences. The chain employs TRBV5-1 and TRBJ2-2; the TCRdb D gene call, TRBD1, has no DNA to confirm it. Source material: blood T cells: a sorted CD56 or NKG2C T cell subset, CD4+ or CD8+ T cells, or bulk PBMC T cells (not recorded which). This sequence was found in a woman between 18 and 69 years old in good health. The CDR3 is CASSWTPGRELFF. Combining the CDR3 with reference TRBV5-1 and TRBJ2-2 gives the whole variable domain KAGVTQTPRYLIKTRGQQVTLSCSPISGHRSVSWYQQTPGQGLQFLFEYFSETQRNKGNFPGRFSGRQFSNSRSEMNVSTLELGDSALYLCASSWTPGRELFFGEGSRLTVL.